One sample yielded the 25 T cell receptor beta chains listed below, sequenced in a study of cytomegalovirus exposure and HLA in healthy donors. Using immunoSEQ multiplex PCR, the repertoire was profiled, and TCRdb retains in-frame clones only, with some absent. The sample lists 150,000 to 200,000 clones; 70% to 90% were seen once. What was sequenced was PBMCs. These TCRs come from a woman under 30 in good health and CMV-seronegative.

The genes are TRBV9 and TRBJ2-7, with 7 bases lining up with TRBD1. The CDR3 loop spans 15 amino acids. CDR1 and CDR2 (germline): SGDLS, YYNGEE. V lost 4 bases to trimming and J lost 5 bases; unmatched junction nucleotides: 12. The CDR3: CASSPSPTGKNEQYF. The CDR3 DNA follows: TGTGCCAGCAGCCCCAGCCCGACAGGGAAGAACGAGCAGTACTTC.

This chain links TRBV4-1 with TRBJ1-5, with no clear D. Between the trimmed V and J ends, which lost 3 bases and 3 bases, there was a span of 12 bases. The CDR3 spans 15 residues. Looked up from germline, CDR1 is MGHRA and CDR2 is YSYEKL. The CDR3 sequence: CASSQGAGVNQPQHF. The CDR3 DNA reads TGCGCCAGCAGCCAGGGTGCCGGGGTCAATCAGCCCCAGCATTTT.

This clone was detected only once. The chain joins TRBV7-2 to TRBJ2-2; D may be TRBD1 (6 bases). This CDR3 has 13 amino acids. The germline CDR1 and CDR2 sequences are SGHTA and FQGNSA. Trimming stripped 5 bases from V and 7 bases from J, with 11 bases between. The CDR3 sequence is CASSAQQGGELFF. DNA for the CDR3: TGTGCCAGCAGCGCCCAACAGGGCGGGGAGCTGTTTTTT. Full variable domain (missing parts from reference TRBV7-2 and TRBJ2-2): GAGVSQSPSNKVTEKGKDVELRCDPISGHTALYWYRQSLGQGLEFLIYFQGNSAPDKSGLPSDRFSAERTGGSVSTLTIQRTQQEDSAVYLCASSAQQGGELFFGEGSRLTVL.

The chain employs TRBV5-4 and TRBJ1-1; 9 bases match TRBD1. V lost 4 bases and J lost 7; bases outside the gene matches: 5. This CDR3 has 13 residues. The germline V gene encodes CDR1 SGHNT and CDR2 YYREEE (reference sequence). This CDR3 reads CASSRDRAGEAFF. DNA of the CDR3: TGTGCCAGCAGCCGGGACAGGGCCGGTGAAGCTTTCTTT.

This chain uses TRBV5-6 with TRBJ1-1, with a possible D match to TRBD1 (6 bases). V lost 4 bases and J 5 bases, leaving 9 bases between the germline ends. Germline V gene data show CDR1 as SGHDT and CDR2 as YYEEEE. The CDR3 is 12 residues long. The CDR3 here is CASSQDRTEAFF. CDR3 DNA sequence: TGTGCCAGCAGCCAGGACAGAACTGAAGCTTTCTTT. Variable domain in full (rest from reference TRBV5-6 and TRBJ1-1): DAGVTQSPTHLIKTRGQQVTLRCSPKSGHDTVSWYQQALGQGPQFIFQYYEEEERQRGNFPDRFSGHQFPNYSSELNVNALLLGDSALYLCASSQDRTEAFFGQGTRLTVV.

This clone was seen only once. V gene TRBV27 combines with J gene TRBJ2-7; 7 bases are a match to TRBD1. V shed 2 bases, J shed 2 bases, and the junction held 12 bases outside the gene matches. The CDR3 sequence is 17 residues long. Germline V gene data show CDR1 as MNHEY and CDR2 as SMNVEV (reference sequence). CDR3 DNA: TGTGCCAGCAGTTTAGCCTTCTACTCGGACAGGCCCTACGAGCAGTACTTC. It yields the protein CASSLAFYSDRPYEQYF.

The table lists this clone with a count of one. The chain carries TRBV7-8 and TRBJ1-2, with TRBD1 matching 8 bases. Germline CDR1 reads SGHVS; CDR2 reads FQNEAQ. V lost 5 bases, J lost 6 bases, and 8 bases stayed unmatched. There are 14 residues in the CDR3. The DNA of the CDR3 is TGTGCCAGCAGCCCCGGGACAGGCGGAGATGGCTACACCTTC. It translates to CASSPGTGGDGYTF.

This rearrangement joins TRBV29-1 to TRBJ2-3; TRBD2 matches 10 bases. The V gene's germline CDR1 is SQVTM and CDR2 ANQGSEA. The CDR3 consists of 14 residues. J was trimmed by 3 bases and V by 4 bases; bases with no gene match: 4. The CDR3 DNA sequence: TGCAGCGTTGGTCGTAGCGGGGGGACAGATACGCAGTATTTT. Its protein product is CSVGRSGGTDTQYF.

The chain is built from TRBV27 and TRBJ2-3; a possible D gene is TRBD2 (6 bases). The CDR3 consists of 14 residues. V lost 5 bases and J 2 bases, leaving 11 bases between the germline ends. From germline, CDR1 is MNHEY and CDR2 SMNVEV (reference sequence). CDR3 amino acids: CASSPALATDTQYF. The CDR3 coding sequence is TGTGCCAGCAGTCCTGCACTAGCCACAGATACGCAGTATTTT.

The V and J genes are TRBV25-1 and TRBJ1-5; D might be TRBD1 (5 bases). V was pared by 2 bases and J by 6 bases, with 11 bases between. CDR1 is MGHDK and CDR2 is SYGVNS in the germline V gene. The CDR3 is 14 amino acids. The CDR3 protein is CASSEQGVGQPQHF. As DNA, the CDR3 is TGTGCCAGCAGTGAACAGGGTGTGGGTCAGCCCCAGCATTTT.

The chain is built from TRBV7-8 and TRBJ1-3; TRBD1 is a possible D gene (6 bases). Trimming stripped 1 base from V and 3 bases from J, with 10 bases between. The CDR3 runs to 15 residues. Looked up from germline, CDR1 is SGHVS and CDR2 is FQNEAQ. CDR3 region: CASSLVGGVGNTIYF. The CDR3, as DNA: TGTGCCAGCAGCTTAGTAGGGGGAGTTGGAAACACCATATATTTT.

The CDR3: CASSLAGTGRNEQFF. CDR3 DNA sequence: TGTGCCAGCAGCTTAGCCGGGACAGGGAGGAATGAGCAGTTCTTC. The V gene is TRBV7-9, the J gene TRBJ2-1, with 9 bases fitting TRBD1. V was clipped by 0 bases and J by 7 bases; unmatched bases: 4. This CDR3 is 15 amino acids long. From germline, CDR1 is SEHNR and CDR2 FQNEAQ (reference sequence).

J is TRBJ1-1 and V is TRBV5-1, with D possibly being TRBD1 (6 bases). The CDR3 spans 16 residues. The V gene's germline CDR1 is SGHRS and CDR2 YFSETQ. Trimming took 6 bases from V and 1 from J, leaving 19 bases between them. The CDR3 spells CASTRDRIFENTEAFF. The CDR3 region has the DNA TGCGCCAGCACACGCGACAGGATTTTTGAGAACACTGAAGCTTTCTTT.

J is TRBJ2-1 and V is TRBV7-9, with 9 positions matching TRBD2. Germline V gives CDR1 SEHNR, CDR2 FQNEAQ (reference sequence). The junction had 16 bases not matched to a gene; V was cut back by 7 bases and J by 6 bases. The CDR3 has 17 residues. For the CDR3, the DNA is TGTGCCAGCACCGGGGCGGGAGGGAGCTTATTTGGCAATGAGCAGTTCTTC. Protein sequence: CASTGAGGSLFGNEQFF. The full variable domain, in which reference TRBV7-9 and TRBJ2-1 provide the parts outside the CDR3, is DTGVSQNPRHKITKRGQNVTFRCDPISEHNRLYWYRQTLGQGPEFLTYFQNEAQLEKSRLLSDRFSAERPKGSFSTLEIQRTEQGDSAMYLCASTGAGGSLFGNEQFFGPGTRLTVL.

The rearrangement joins TRBV7-3 to TRBJ1-1, with TRBD1 matching 9 bases. The CDR3 length is 16 residues. J gave up 0 bases and V 2 bases, and 4 bases lay outside the gene matches. Germline V gives CDR1 SGHTA, CDR2 FQGTGA. The CDR3 DNA is TGTGCCAGCAGCTTAGGTGGACAGGGGTTGAACACTGAAGCTTTCTTT. Amino acid sequence: CASSLGGQGLNTEAFF. The full variable domain, rest sourced from reference TRBV7-3 and TRBJ1-1, is GAGVSQTPSNKVTEKGKYVELRCDPISGHTALYWYRQSLGQGPEFLIYFQGTGAADDSGLPNDRFFAVRPEGSVSTLKIQRTERGDSAVYLCASSLGGQGLNTEAFFGQGTRLTVV.

This chain uses TRBV4-3 with TRBJ1-3; TRBD1 agrees at 9 bases. Per germline, CDR1 LGHNA and CDR2 YSLEER. CDR3 length equals 15 residues. The V segment lost 3 bases and the J segment 4 bases; nucleotides outside the gene matches: 4. The CDR3 region has the DNA TGCGCCAGCAGCCACCGGACAGGGGAGGGAAACACCATATATTTT. It encodes CASSHRTGEGNTIYF.

V usage is TRBV14 and J usage is TRBJ2-5; 7 bases fit TRBD1. After removal of 1 base from V and 3 bases from J, the junction contained 11 bases not matched to a gene. Germline CDR1 reads SGHDN; CDR2 reads FVKESK. The CDR3 loop spans 17 amino acids. CDR3 DNA: TGTGCCAGCAGCCAAGTCTTACGGGCCAGGGGGAAAGAGACCCAGTACTTC. Translated, it gives CASSQVLRARGKETQYF.

V gene TRBV19 combines with J gene TRBJ1-1; 8 bases match TRBD1. The CDR3 consists of 11 residues. With 3 bases clipped from V and 11 bases from J, the junction kept 2 bases outside the gene matches. The V gene's germline CDR1 is LNHDA and CDR2 SQIVND (reference sequence). The chain's CDR3 is CASSITGGAFF. In DNA, the CDR3 is TGTGCCAGTAGTATCACAGGGGGGGCTTTCTTT.

The chain is built from TRBV18 and TRBJ1-6; D perhaps matches TRBD1 (6 bases). This CDR3 spans 14 amino acids. With 5 bases removed from V and 10 bases from J, the gap between germline ends came to 15 bases. The germline CDR1 and CDR2 sequences are KGHSH and LQKENI. The CDR3 region is CASSNGGAGSPLHF. The CDR3 nucleotides are TGTGCCAGCTCAAACGGGGGGGCAGGGTCACCCCTCCACTTT. Full variable domain (missing parts from reference TRBV18 and TRBJ1-6): NAGVMQNPRHLVRRRGQEARLRCSPMKGHSHVYWYRQLPEEGLKFMVYLQKENIIDESGMPKERFSAEFPKEGPSILRIQQVVRGDSAAYFCASSNGGAGSPLHFGNGTRLTVT.

This clone showed up just once. The chain couples TRBV30 to TRBJ1-5, with TRBD1 identical over 11 bases. After removal of 5 bases from V and 6 bases from J, the junction contained 6 bases not matched to a gene. The germline V gene has CDR1 GTSNPN and CDR2 SVGIG (reference sequence). The CDR3 has 14 residues. The CDR3 sequence is CAWGQGAGCQPQHF. CDR3 DNA: TGTGCCTGGGGACAGGGGGCAGGCTGTCAGCCCCAGCATTTT.

The chain has TRBV27 and TRBJ2-3; TRBD2 might be the D (6 bases). Trimming cost V 2 bases and J 6 bases, with 18 bases left between them. Per germline, CDR1 MNHEY and CDR2 SMNVEV (reference sequence). The CDR3 is 16 residues long. CDR3 loop: CASSLAGLLRADTQYF. In DNA, the CDR3 is TGTGCCAGCAGTTTAGCGGGACTCCTCAGGGCGGATACGCAGTATTTT.

The sample holds one count of this clone. The rearrangement uses TRBV2 and TRBJ1-1, with D tentatively TRBD1 (5 bases). Trimming stripped 1 base from V and 0 bases from J, with 15 bases between. The CDR3 is made up of 17 amino acids. CDR1 and CDR2 from the germline V gene are SNHLY and FYNNEI. The CDR3 DNA follows: TGTGCCAGCAGTGAAGGGATAGGAGGGGCCATGAACACTGAAGCTTTCTTT. It codes for CASSEGIGGAMNTEAFF.

The chain is built from TRBV19 and TRBJ1-1; D is unresolved. Germline V gene data show CDR1 as LNHDA and CDR2 as SQIVND (reference sequence). The CDR3 consists of 15 residues. V dropped 0 bases and J dropped 1 base, with 9 bases sitting between them. The CDR3 protein is CASSIDPVGNTEAFF. CDR3 DNA: TGTGCCAGTAGTATAGACCCGGTCGGGAACACTGAAGCTTTCTTT.

Points on this clone: At one of its ends the junction is not consistent with the germline gene, which may arise from a read error. J is TRBJ1-2 and V is TRBV5-1; possibly TRBD1 for D (6 bases). CDR1 is SGHRS, CDR2 YFSETQ, per germline. This CDR3 comprises 15 residues. Written as DNA, the CDR3 is TGCGCCAGCAGCTATCCAGGGGAGACTAATTATGGCTACACCTTC. Protein product: CASSYPGETNYGYTF.

The chain has TRBV10-1 and TRBJ2-3; maybe TRBD1 (5 bases). The CDR3 sequence is 14 residues long. V was pared by 5 bases and J by 4 bases, with 13 bases between. Germline loops: CDR1 WNHNN, CDR2 SYGVQD (reference sequence). The CDR3 protein is CASSTGDRPDTQYF. As DNA, the CDR3 is TGCGCCAGCAGTACAGGAGATCGACCAGATACGCAGTATTTT.